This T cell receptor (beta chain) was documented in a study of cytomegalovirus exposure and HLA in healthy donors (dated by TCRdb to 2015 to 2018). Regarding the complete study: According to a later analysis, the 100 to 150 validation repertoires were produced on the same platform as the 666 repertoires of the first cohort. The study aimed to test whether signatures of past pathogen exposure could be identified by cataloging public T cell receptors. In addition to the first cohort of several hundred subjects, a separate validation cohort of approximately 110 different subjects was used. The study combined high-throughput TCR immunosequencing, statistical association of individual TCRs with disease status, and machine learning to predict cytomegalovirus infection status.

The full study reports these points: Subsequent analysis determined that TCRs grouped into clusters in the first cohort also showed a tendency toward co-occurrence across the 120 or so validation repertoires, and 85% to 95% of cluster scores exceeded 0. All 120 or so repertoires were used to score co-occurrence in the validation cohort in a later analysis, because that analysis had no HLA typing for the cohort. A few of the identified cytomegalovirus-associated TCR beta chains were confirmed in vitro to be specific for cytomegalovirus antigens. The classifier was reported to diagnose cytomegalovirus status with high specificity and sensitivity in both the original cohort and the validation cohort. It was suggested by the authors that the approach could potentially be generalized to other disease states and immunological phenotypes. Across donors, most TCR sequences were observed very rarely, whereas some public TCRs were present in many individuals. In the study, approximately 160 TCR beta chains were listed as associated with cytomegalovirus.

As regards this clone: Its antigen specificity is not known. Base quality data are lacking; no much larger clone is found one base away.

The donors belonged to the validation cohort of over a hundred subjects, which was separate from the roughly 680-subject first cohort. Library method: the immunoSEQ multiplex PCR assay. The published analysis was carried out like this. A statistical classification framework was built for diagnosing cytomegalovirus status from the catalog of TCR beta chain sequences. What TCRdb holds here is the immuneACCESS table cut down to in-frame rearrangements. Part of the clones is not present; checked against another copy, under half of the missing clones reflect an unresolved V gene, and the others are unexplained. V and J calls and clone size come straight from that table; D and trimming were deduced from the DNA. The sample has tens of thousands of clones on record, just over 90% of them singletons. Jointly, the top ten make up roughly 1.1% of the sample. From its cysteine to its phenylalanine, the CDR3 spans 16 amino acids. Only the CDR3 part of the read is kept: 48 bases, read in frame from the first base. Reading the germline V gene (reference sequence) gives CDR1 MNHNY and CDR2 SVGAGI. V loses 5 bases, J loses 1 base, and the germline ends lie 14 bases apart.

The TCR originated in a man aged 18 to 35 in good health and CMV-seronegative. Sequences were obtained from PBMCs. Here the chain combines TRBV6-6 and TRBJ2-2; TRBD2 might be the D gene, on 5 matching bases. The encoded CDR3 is CASSASLGGNTGELFF. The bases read TGTGCCAGCAGTGCCTCACTAGGAGGGAACACCGGGGAGCTGTTTTTT.